This T cell receptor beta chain was retrieved from a study of cytomegalovirus exposure and HLA in healthy donors. The PCR ran on 60 Vbeta and 13 Jbeta primers. TCRdb's table, derived via immunoSEQ multiplex PCR, lists solely in-frame clones and lacks some. The data contain approximately 180,000 clones, around 86% of them singletons. The study's findings and limits: Listed as cytomegalovirus-associated were around 160 TCR beta chains.

The CDR3 contains 14 residues. CDR1 and CDR2 (germline): LNHNV, YYDKDF (reference sequence). Trimming removed 4 bases from V and 4 bases from J, with 13 bases in between. Concerning this clone itself: Its matching antigen is unknown.

Sequencing was done on a sample of PBMCs. The origin of this receptor is a woman aged 18-30 years in good health and CMV-seronegative. V and J are TRBV15 and TRBJ1-2; D is unclear. The CDR3 DNA sequence: TGTGCCACCAGCATCTCTACCCGGAGCTATGGCTACACCTTC. Translated: CATSISTRSYGYTF.